This TCR beta chain was recorded in a study of T cell repertoires in urothelial bladder cancer. Study-wide results and limits: Carcinoma specimens had median approximately 1.8% tumor infiltrating lymphocytes, benign about 11%. Carcinoma specimens had fewer T cells than benign specimens. Up to roughly 15% of carcinoma infiltrating lymphocytes belonged to one T-cell clone.

V was trimmed by 4 bases and J by 5 bases, leaving 19 bases between them. This CDR3 is built from 16 residues. CDR1 SGHRS and CDR2 YFSETQ come from the germline V gene. Profiled with immunoSEQ multiplex PCR; TCRdb holds only in-frame clones, not every one. The table lists fewer than 14,000 clones, approximately 71% of them singletons. On this clone: Its antigen is unidentified.

The sequence was obtained from a human donor with a benign inflammatory bladder lesion. The V call is TRBV5-1, the J call TRBJ2-1, with D tentatively TRBD1 (6 bases). The sample comprised tumor-infiltrating cells from bladder cancer. The CDR3 DNA reads as TGCGCCAGCAGCAGGGAAGGACAGACCAGACACAATGAGCAGTTCTTC. It encodes CASSREGQTRHNEQFF.